The 21 T cell receptor beta chains listed next were all sequenced from one sample in a study of memory CD4+ T cells and cytomegalovirus serostatus (dated by TCRdb to between 2018 and 2020). The library was produced with the immunoSEQ multiplex PCR assay. Here the immuneACCESS table is served through TCRdb, limited to in-frame sequences with V and J called. Missing clones are a known gap in these copies; in checked studies unresolved V genes cover under half, and the rest lacks a known reason. Counted in this sample were around 76,000 clones; roughly 78% of them appeared once. The ten largest make up about 2.5% of the sample. Single viable CD3+CD4+CD8-CD45RO+ cells were sorted as memory CD4+ T cells on a FACSAria II. Sequenced: memory CD4+ T cells from blood. These TCRs come from an adult in good health and CMV-seropositive.

As to this clone: The CDR3 does not end in the conserved phenylalanine or tryptophan, so this is likely a read error. The DNA is omitted, as the CDR3 cannot be located on it reliably, and the CDR3 follows TCRdb's listing. The chain joins TRBV30 to TRBJ1-1; the table names TRBD1, a call not compared with the DNA. The CDR3 adds up to 13 amino acids, both ends counted. Germline CDR1 is GTSNPN and CDR2 is SVGIG (reference sequence). The CDR3 region is CAWSGQRQGSRAL.

The chain joins TRBV9 to TRBJ2-1; 13 bases agree with TRBD2. Looked up from germline, CDR1 is SGDLS and CDR2 is YYNGEE. V was pared by 4 bases and J by 10 bases, with 11 bases of the junction left unmatched. The CDR3 totals 16 residues. The CDR3 protein is CASSFVGTSGIGEQFF. The CDR3, as DNA: TGTGCCAGCAGCTTCGTGGGGACTAGCGGGATAGGCGAGCAGTTCTTC.

This chain links TRBV10-3 with TRBJ1-2; 7 positions agree with TRBD1. Germline CDR1 and CDR2: ENHRY and SYGVKD. V lost 5 bases and J lost 6; bases outside the gene matches: 9. This CDR3 spans 14 amino acids. The CDR3 region is CAISTLTGTDGYTF. The CDR3 nucleotides read TGTGCCATCAGTACCTTGACAGGGACGGATGGCTACACCTTC.

This chain connects TRBV30 to TRBJ2-5; no clear D gene. Germline CDR1 and CDR2: GTSNPN and SVGIG (reference sequence). This CDR3 comprises 12 residues. V dropped 1 base and J dropped 2 bases, with 5 bases sitting between them. CDR3: CAWSDKQETQYF. The CDR3, as DNA: TGTGCCTGGAGTGACAAGCAAGAGACCCAGTACTTC.

CDR3 protein: CASSLEAGTGNTIYF. The CDR3 DNA is TGTGCCAGCAGCTTAGAGGCAGGGACTGGAAACACCATATATTTT. The V call is TRBV7-9, the J call TRBJ1-3; a possible D gene is TRBD1 (5 bases). The CDR3 has 15 amino acids. CDR1 is SEHNR and CDR2 is FQNEAQ in the germline V gene (reference sequence). V dropped 1 base and J dropped 2 bases, with 9 bases sitting between them.

This clone came up once. The genes are TRBV5-1 and TRBJ1-6; D is undetermined. The V and J ends lost 0 bases and 6 bases respectively, with 19 bases between them. Germline V gives CDR1 SGHRS, CDR2 YFSETQ. The CDR3 sequence is 18 residues long. Here the CDR3 reads CASSLAPASRSSNSPLHF. CDR3 nucleotide sequence: TGCGCCAGCAGCTTGGCGCCGGCATCCCGATCGAGTAATTCACCCCTCCACTTT.

In its sample, this clone was seen a few times. Other nucleotide sequences in the sample specify the same CDR3. The V call is TRBV5-1, the J call TRBJ1-1; D gene unclear. CDR3 length equals 14 residues. V dropped 0 bases and J dropped 0 bases, with 6 bases sitting between them. Germline lookup yields CDR1 SGHRS and CDR2 YFSETQ. CDR3 nucleotide sequence: TGCGCCAGCAGCTTGGACAGCATGAACACTGAAGCTTTCTTT. It encodes CASSLDSMNTEAFF.

The chain employs TRBV5-6 and TRBJ2-4, with TRBD1 as a possible D gene (6 bases). Germline V lookup: CDR1 SGHDT, CDR2 YYEEEE. The CDR3 covers 18 residues. V lost 4 bases and J 0 bases, leaving 20 bases between the germline ends. The CDR3 region has the DNA TGTGCCAGCAGCCCCGCAGGGGACCCTTACTTAGCCAAAAACATTCAGTACTTC. Translating gives CASSPAGDPYLAKNIQYF.

The chain recombines TRBV5-6 with TRBJ2-1; 10 positions match TRBD2. The CDR3 runs 15 residues. V was clipped by 2 bases and J by 7 bases; unmatched bases: 6. Germline V gives CDR1 SGHDT, CDR2 YYEEEE. CDR3 sequence (DNA): TGTGCCAGCAGCTTTGTCACTAGCGGGGAGAATGAGCAGTTCTTC. Translation: CASSFVTSGENEQFF.

The genes are TRBV11-3 and TRBJ2-1; D not resolved. This CDR3 spans 17 amino acids. Germline V gene data show CDR1 as SGHNT and CDR2 as YENEEA. V was trimmed by 1 base and J by 6 bases, leaving 19 bases between them. CDR3 in amino acids: CASSLVSGGASVNEQFF. The CDR3 region has the DNA TGTGCCAGCAGCTTAGTAAGTGGCGGCGCCTCGGTCAATGAGCAGTTCTTC.

The chain couples TRBV30 to TRBJ1-2; D is perhaps TRBD1 (5 bases). CDR3 size: 14 residues. The ends were cut back, 0 bases at V and 12 bases at J, with 20 bases in the middle. Looked up from germline, CDR1 is GTSNPN and CDR2 is SVGIG (reference sequence). CDR3 bases: TGTGCCTGGAGTGTACGAGGGACCGCCGAAAGAGACACCTTC. Protein product: CAWSVRGTAERDTF.

This chain links TRBV7-2 with TRBJ2-3; 9 nucleotides match TRBD2. J lost 4 bases, V lost 5 bases, and 4 bases had no gene match. The CDR3 length is 14 residues. Germline V gene sequence: CDR1 SGHTA, CDR2 FQGNSA. The CDR3 DNA is TGTGCCAGCAGCCTTGCGGGAGGGGCAGATACGCAGTATTTT. Its protein product is CASSLAGGADTQYF.

The rearrangement links TRBV11-2 to TRBJ2-5; the D gene is possibly TRBD2 (7 bases). V was clipped by 4 bases and J by 4 bases, with 16 bases between them. Germline V CDR1 and CDR2: SGHAT, FQNNGV. This CDR3 is 15 amino acids long. CDR3 DNA: TGTGCCAGCAGCTCTAGGGGGGGAGAGCGAGAGACCCAGTACTTC. Amino acids: CASSSRGGERETQYF. The whole variable domain, remainder taken from reference TRBV11-2 and TRBJ2-5, is EAGVAQSPRYKIIEKRQSVAFWCNPISGHATLYWYQQILGQGPKLLIQFQNNGVVDDSQLPKDRFSAERLKGVDSTLKIQPAKLEDSAVYLCASSSRGGERETQYFGPGTRLLVL.

V and J are TRBV6-5 and TRBJ1-1; no reliable D call. The length of the CDR3 is 14 residues. Deletions cut 7 bases from V and 1 base from J, with 13 bases between. In germline, CDR1 is MNHEY, CDR2 SVGAGI. The CDR3 spells CASIGPEENTEAFF. In nucleotides, the CDR3 is TGTGCCAGCATTGGCCCGGAGGAGAACACTGAAGCTTTCTTT.

This sequence joins TRBV7-9 and TRBJ1-3; unclear D gene. Germline lookup yields CDR1 SEHNR and CDR2 FQNEAQ (reference sequence). The CDR3 has 12 residues. The germline V and J ends were trimmed by 6 bases and 7 bases, with 10 bases remaining between them. The CDR3 here is CASSSSDNTIYF. The CDR3 region has the DNA TGTGCCAGCAGTTCCAGTGATAACACCATATATTTT.

The J gene is TRBJ2-6, the V gene TRBV5-1; 8 positions match TRBD1. The trim removed 4 bases at V and 3 bases at J, leaving 15 bases unmatched. The CDR3 totals 19 residues. The germline CDR1 and CDR2 sequences are SGHRS and YFSETQ. The CDR3 protein is CASSPNLPGTGSGANVLTF. The CDR3 coding sequence is TGCGCCAGCAGCCCTAACCTCCCCGGGACAGGAAGTGGGGCCAACGTCCTGACTTTC.

The chain combines TRBV7-2 with TRBJ1-5; D is ambiguous. The germline V gene encodes CDR1 SGHTA and CDR2 FQGNSA. Trimming shortened V by 1 base and J by 7 bases, and 8 bases separated the two germline ends. The CDR3 consists of 13 residues. The CDR3 protein is CASSLVVGQPQHF. The CDR3 nucleotides read TGTGCCAGCAGCTTAGTCGTGGGACAGCCCCAGCATTTT.

The chain employs TRBV5-6 and TRBJ1-1, with D tentatively TRBD1 (5 bases). V was cut by 4 bases and J by 6 bases, with 19 bases left in between. This CDR3 spans 15 amino acids. Per germline, CDR1 SGHDT and CDR2 YYEEEE. CDR3 nucleotides: TGTGCCAGCAGCCCCTTGGGGGGACTGAGGGCTGAAGCTTTCTTT. Protein: CASSPLGGLRAEAFF.

The chain uses TRBV6-5 and TRBJ1-5, with D possibly TRBD1 on 5 matching bases. The CDR3 loop spans 15 amino acids. V gave up 6 bases and J gave up 5 bases, with 17 bases separating them. Germline lookup yields CDR1 MNHEY and CDR2 SVGAGI. This CDR3 reads CASSRGAGRDQPQHF. CDR3 nucleotides: TGTGCCAGCAGCCGCGGGGCAGGACGAGATCAGCCCCAGCATTTT.

This chain connects TRBV7-2 to TRBJ1-1; D is possibly TRBD1 (5 bases). Per germline, CDR1 SGHTA and CDR2 FQGNSA. The CDR3 loop spans 14 amino acids. The V end lost 4 bases, the J end lost 5 bases, and 14 bases lay between the germline ends. CDR3 coding DNA: TGTGCCAGCAGCTGGCCGGGACGCGGAACTGAAGCTTTCTTT. This translates into CASSWPGRGTEAFF.

The CDR3, as DNA: TGCAGCGTTGTGATGTCGAGCGGGGAGCTGTTTTTT. The encoded protein is CSVVMSSGELFF. V usage is TRBV29-1 and J usage is TRBJ2-2; no firm D call. The CDR3 runs to 12 residues. Germline CDR1 and CDR2: SQVTM and ANQGSEA. Trimming stripped 4 bases from V and 7 bases from J, with 10 bases between.